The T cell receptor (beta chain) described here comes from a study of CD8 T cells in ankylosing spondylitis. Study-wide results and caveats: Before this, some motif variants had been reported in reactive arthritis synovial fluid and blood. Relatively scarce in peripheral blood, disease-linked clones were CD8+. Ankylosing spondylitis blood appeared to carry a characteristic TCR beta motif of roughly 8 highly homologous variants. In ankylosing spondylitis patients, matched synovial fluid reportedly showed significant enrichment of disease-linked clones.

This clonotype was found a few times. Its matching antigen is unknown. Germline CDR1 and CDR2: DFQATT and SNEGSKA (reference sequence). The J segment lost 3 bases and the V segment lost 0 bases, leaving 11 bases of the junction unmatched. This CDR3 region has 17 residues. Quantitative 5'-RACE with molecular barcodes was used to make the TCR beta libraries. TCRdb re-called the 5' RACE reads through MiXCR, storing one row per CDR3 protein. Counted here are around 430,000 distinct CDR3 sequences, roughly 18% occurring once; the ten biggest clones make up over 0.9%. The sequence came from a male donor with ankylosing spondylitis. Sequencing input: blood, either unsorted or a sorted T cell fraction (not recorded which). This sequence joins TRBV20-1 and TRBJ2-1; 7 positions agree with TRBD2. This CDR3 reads CSAREGLWAGVYNEQFF. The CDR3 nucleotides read TGCAGTGCTAGAGAGGGATTGTGGGCGGGAGTCTACAATGAGCAGTTCTTC.